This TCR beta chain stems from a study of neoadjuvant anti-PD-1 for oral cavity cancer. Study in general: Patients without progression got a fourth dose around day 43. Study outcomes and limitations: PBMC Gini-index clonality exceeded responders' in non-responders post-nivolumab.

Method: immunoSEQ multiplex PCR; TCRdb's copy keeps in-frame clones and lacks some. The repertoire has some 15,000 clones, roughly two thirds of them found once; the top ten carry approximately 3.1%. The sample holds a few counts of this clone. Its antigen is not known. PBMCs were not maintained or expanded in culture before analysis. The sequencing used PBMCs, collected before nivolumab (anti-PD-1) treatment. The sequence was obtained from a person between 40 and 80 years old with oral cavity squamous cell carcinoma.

CDR3 coding DNA: TGTGCCAGCAGCTTCGCCGACACCGGGGAGCTGTTTTTT. It yields the protein CASSFADTGELFF. The V and J genes are TRBV7-2 and TRBJ2-2; D unresolved. Germline loops: CDR1 SGHTA, CDR2 FQGNSA. V was trimmed by 3 bases and J by 3 bases, leaving 5 bases between them. CDR3 length: 13 amino acids.